This TCR beta chain was found in a study of blood T cell repertoires in COVID-19. The overall study: Samples of COVID-19 (acute and convalescent) were obtained from the United States, Italy and Spain. T cells, B-cell-depleted T cells, or PBMCs supplied cDNA or gDNA.

On this clone itself: Additional DNA sequences in this sample encode the identical CDR3.

Germline values: CDR1 SGHRS, CDR2 YFSETQ. Trimming cost V 4 bases and J 8 bases; bases outside gene matches: 6. This CDR3 contains 14 residues. In the original analysis: The assay estimated nucleated cells by amplifying reference gene primers. Method: immunoSEQ multiplex PCR; TCRdb's copy keeps in-frame clones and lacks some. V, J and clone size reflect that table, while D and trimming were determined from the DNA. Among 150,000 to 200,000 clones listed, around nine tenths were seen once. This chain joins TRBV5-1 and TRBJ1-4; TRBD1 matches 9 bases. Material for sequencing was peripheral blood. The TCR originated in a man between 65 and 80 years old with acute or convalescent COVID-19. The DNA of the CDR3 is TGCGCCAGCAGCCTACAGGGGGCCGACGAAAAACTGTTTTTT. The encoded protein is CASSLQGADEKLFF.